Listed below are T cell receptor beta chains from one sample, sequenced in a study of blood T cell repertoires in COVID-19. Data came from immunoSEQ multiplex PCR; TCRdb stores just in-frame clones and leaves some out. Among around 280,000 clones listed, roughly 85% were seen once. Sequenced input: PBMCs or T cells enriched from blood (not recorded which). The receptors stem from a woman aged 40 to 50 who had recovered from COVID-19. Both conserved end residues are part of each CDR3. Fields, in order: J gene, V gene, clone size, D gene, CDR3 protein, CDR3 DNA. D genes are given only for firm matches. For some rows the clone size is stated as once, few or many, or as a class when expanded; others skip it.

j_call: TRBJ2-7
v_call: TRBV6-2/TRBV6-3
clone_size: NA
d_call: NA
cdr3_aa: CASSYLTTPGTGDYEQYF
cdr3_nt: TGTGCCAGCAGTTACTTGACGACCCCCGGGACTGGAGACTACGAGCAGTACTTC

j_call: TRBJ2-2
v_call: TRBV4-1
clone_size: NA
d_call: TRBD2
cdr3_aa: CASSQGLAGDDGELFF
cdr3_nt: TGCGCCAGCAGCCAAGGGCTAGCGGGAGACGACGGGGAGCTGTTTTTT

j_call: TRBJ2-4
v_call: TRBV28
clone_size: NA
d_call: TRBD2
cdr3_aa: CASSSSGRNIQYF
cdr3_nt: TGTGCCAGCAGTAGTAGCGGGAGAAACATTCAGTACTTC

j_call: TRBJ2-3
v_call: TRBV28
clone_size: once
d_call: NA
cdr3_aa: CASSRRDTDTQYF
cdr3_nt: TGTGCCAGCAGTAGGCGGGACACAGATACGCAGTATTTT

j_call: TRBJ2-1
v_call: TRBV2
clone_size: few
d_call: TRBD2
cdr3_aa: CASSLAGVHEQFF
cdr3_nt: TGTGCCAGCAGTCTAGCGGGAGTCCATGAGCAGTTCTTC

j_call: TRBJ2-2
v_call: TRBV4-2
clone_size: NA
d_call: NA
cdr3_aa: CASSQEPRFTGELFF
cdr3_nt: TGTGCCAGCAGCCAAGAGCCCAGGTTCACCGGGGAGCTGTTTTTT

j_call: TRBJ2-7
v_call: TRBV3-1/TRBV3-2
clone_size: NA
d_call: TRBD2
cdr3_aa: CASSQEEGRLAGVLYEQYF
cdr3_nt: TGTGCCAGCAGCCAAGAGGAGGGGAGACTAGCGGGAGTTTTATACGAGCAGTACTTC

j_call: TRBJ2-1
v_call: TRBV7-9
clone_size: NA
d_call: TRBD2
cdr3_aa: CASSLVGTSGDWANEQFF
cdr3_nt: TGTGCCAGCAGCTTAGTCGGGACTAGCGGGGATTGGGCCAATGAGCAGTTCTTC

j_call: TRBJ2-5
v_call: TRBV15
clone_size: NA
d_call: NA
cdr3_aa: CATSSPLGAEQRWETQYF
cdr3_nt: TGTGCCACCAGCAGCCCCCTTGGGGCGGAACAGCGATGGGAGACCCAGTACTTC

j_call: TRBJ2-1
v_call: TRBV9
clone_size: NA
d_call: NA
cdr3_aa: CASSVLSRDSYNEQFF
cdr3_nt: TGTGCCAGCAGCGTCCTGTCGCGGGATTCCTACAATGAGCAGTTCTTC

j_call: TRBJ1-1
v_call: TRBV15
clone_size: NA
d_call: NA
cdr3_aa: CATSPRGRTEAFF
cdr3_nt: TGTGCCACCAGTCCCCGGGGGAGGACTGAAGCTTTCTTT

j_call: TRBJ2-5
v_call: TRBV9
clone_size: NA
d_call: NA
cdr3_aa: CASSVAPGDETQYF
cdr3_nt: TGTGCCAGCAGCGTAGCTCCAGGGGACGAGACCCAGTACTTC

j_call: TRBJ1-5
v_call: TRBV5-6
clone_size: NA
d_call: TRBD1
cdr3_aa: CASSSTGRQQPQHF
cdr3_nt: TGTGCCAGCAGCTCGACAGGGAGGCAACAGCCCCAGCATTTT

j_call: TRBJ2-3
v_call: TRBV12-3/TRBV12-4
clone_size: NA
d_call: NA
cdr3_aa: CATLFPGADTQYF
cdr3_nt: TGTGCCACCCTTTTCCCGGGGGCAGATACGCAGTATTTT

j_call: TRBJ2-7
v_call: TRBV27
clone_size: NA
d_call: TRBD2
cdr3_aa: CASSLLAGGLEQYF
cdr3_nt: TGTGCCAGCAGTTTACTAGCGGGAGGGCTCGAGCAGTACTTC

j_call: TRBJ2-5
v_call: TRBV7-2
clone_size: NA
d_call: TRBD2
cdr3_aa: CASSPGAREGLEETQYF
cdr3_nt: TGTGCCAGCAGCCCCGGGGCGCGGGAGGGCCTGGAAGAGACCCAGTACTTC

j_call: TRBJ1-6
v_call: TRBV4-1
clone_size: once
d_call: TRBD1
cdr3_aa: CASSQVGTGTVGSYNSPLHF
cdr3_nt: TGCGCCAGCAGCCAAGTTGGGACAGGGACAGTCGGCTCCTATAATTCACCCCTCCACTTT

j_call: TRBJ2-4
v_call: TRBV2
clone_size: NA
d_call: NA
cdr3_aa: CASSENRDIQYF
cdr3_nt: TGTGCCAGCAGTGAAAACCGGGACATTCAGTACTTC

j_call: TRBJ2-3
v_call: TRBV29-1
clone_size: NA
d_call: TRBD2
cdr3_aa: CSVGGSSGSTDTQYF
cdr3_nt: TGCAGCGTTGGTGGGTCTAGCGGGAGCACAGATACGCAGTATTTT

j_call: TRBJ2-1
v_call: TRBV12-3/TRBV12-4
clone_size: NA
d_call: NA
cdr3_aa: CASTPGTHSEQFF
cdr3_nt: TGTGCCAGCACCCCGGGGACTCATAGTGAGCAGTTCTTC

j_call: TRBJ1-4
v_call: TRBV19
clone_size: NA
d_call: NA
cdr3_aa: CASSIFGGNEKLFF
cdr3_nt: TGTGCCAGTAGTATATTCGGGGGAAATGAAAAACTGTTTTTT

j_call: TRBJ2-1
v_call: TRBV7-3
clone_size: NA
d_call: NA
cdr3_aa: CASSLMGGNEQFF
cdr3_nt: TGTGCCAGCAGCTTAATGGGAGGAAATGAGCAGTTCTTC

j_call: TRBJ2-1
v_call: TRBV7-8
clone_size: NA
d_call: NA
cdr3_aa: CASSLGSGVSEQFF
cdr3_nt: TGTGCCAGCAGCTTAGGTTCGGGGGTCAGTGAGCAGTTCTTC

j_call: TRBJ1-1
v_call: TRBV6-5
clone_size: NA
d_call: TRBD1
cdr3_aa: CASRLGQPNTEAFF
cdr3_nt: TGTGCCAGCAGGCTGGGACAGCCCAACACTGAAGCTTTCTTT

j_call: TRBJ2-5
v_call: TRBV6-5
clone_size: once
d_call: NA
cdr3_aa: CASQVQETQYF
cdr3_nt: TGTGCCTCCCAGGTCCAAGAGACCCAGTACTTC

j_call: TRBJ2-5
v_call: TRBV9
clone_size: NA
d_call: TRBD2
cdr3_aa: CASNPRGEGETQYF
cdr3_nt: TGTGCCAGCAACCCCCGGGGGGAGGGCGAGACCCAGTACTTC

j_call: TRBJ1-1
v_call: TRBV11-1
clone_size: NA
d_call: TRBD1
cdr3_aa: CASSLGQGARNTEAFF
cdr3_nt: TGTGCCAGCAGCTTAGGACAGGGGGCCCGGAACACTGAAGCTTTCTTT

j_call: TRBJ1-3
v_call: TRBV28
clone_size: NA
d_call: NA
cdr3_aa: CASRPLIGAGNTIYF
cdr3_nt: TGTGCCAGCAGACCCCTTATAGGGGCGGGAAACACCATATATTTT

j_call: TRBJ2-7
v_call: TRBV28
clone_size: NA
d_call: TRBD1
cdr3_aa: CASSFLDRSGEQYF
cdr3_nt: TGTGCCAGCAGTTTTTTGGACAGGTCCGGAGAGCAGTACTTC

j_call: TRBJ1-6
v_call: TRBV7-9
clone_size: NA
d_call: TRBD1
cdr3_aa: CASSLRGQGPHF
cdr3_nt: TGTGCCAGCAGCTTAAGAGGACAGGGACCCCACTTT

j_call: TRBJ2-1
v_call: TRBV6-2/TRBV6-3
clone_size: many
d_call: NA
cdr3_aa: CASSYSTFNEQFF
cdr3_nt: TGTGCCAGCAGTTACTCAACTTTCAATGAGCAGTTCTTC

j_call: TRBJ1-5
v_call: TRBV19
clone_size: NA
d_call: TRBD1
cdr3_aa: CASSPRQGSGNQPQHF
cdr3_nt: TGTGCCAGTAGTCCCCGACAGGGGTCCGGCAATCAGCCCCAGCATTTT

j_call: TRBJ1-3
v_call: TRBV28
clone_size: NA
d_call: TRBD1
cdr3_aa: CASKTGSGNTIYF
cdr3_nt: TGTGCCAGCAAGACAGGGTCCGGAAACACCATATATTTT

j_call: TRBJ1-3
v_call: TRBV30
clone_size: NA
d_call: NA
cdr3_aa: CAWSADSSGNTIYF
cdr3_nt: TGTGCCTGGAGCGCAGACAGCTCTGGAAACACCATATATTTT

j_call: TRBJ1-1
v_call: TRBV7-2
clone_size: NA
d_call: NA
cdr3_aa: CASSLSPYLDRYEAFF
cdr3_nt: TGTGCCAGCAGCTTATCGCCCTACTTAGACAGATATGAAGCTTTCTTT

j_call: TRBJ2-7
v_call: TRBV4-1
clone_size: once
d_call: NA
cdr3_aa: CASSPEGAALNYEQYF
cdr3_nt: TGCGCCAGCAGCCCGGAGGGGGCAGCCTTGAACTACGAGCAGTACTTC

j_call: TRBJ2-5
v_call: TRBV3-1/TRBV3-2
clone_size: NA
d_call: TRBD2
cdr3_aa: CASSQDRGLAGAGETQYF
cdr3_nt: TGTGCCAGCAGCCAAGATCGCGGGTTAGCGGGAGCTGGGGAGACCCAGTACTTC

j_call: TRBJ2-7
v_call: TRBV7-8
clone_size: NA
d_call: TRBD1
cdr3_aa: CASSFRDRGSYEQYF
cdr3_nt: TGTGCCAGCAGCTTCCGGGACAGGGGCTCCTACGAGCAGTACTTC

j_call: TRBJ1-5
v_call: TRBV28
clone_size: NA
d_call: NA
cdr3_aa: CASRSTRLEPQHF
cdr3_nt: TGTGCCAGCAGATCGACAAGGTTAGAGCCCCAGCATTTT

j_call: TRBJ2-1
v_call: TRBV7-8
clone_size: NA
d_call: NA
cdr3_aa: CASSLLGLADNEQFF
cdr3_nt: TGTGCCAGCAGCTTATTAGGGCTAGCAGACAATGAGCAGTTCTTC

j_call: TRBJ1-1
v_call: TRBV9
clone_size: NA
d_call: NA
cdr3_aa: CASSVEGTFGLNTEAFF
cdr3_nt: TGTGCCAGCAGCGTAGAGGGGACATTTGGACTGAACACTGAAGCTTTCTTT

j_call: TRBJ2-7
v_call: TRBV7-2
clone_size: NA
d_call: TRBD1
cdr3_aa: CASSDRVAYEQYF
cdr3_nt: TGTGCCAGCAGCGACAGGGTAGCCTACGAGCAGTACTTC

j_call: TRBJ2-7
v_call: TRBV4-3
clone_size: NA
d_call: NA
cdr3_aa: CASSQSAWGPYEQYF
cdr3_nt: TGCGCCAGCAGCCAAAGCGCTTGGGGCCCCTACGAGCAGTACTTC

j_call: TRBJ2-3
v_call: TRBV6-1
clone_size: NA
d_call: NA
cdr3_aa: CASSDPREQGRTDTQYF
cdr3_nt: TGTGCCAGCAGTGACCCCAGAGAACAGGGCCGCACAGATACGCAGTATTTT

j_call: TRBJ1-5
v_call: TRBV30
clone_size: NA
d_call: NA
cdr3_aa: CAWSDSYNQPQHF
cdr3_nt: TGTGCCTGGAGTGACAGTTACAATCAGCCCCAGCATTTT

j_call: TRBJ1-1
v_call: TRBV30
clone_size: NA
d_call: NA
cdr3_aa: CAWSYGGRTEAFF
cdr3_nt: TGTGCCTGGAGTTATGGGGGCCGTACTGAAGCTTTCTTT

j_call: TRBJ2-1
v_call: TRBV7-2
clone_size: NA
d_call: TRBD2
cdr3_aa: CASRRPGTSGRGEQFF
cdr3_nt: TGTGCCAGCAGACGTCCTGGGACTAGCGGGAGGGGTGAGCAGTTCTTC

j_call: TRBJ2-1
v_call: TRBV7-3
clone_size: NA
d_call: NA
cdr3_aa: CASSPEGGVGYNEQFF
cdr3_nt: TGTGCCAGCAGCCCAGAAGGGGGGGTAGGCTACAATGAGCAGTTCTTC

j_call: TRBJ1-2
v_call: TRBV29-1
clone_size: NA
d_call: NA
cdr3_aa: CSAMNGGYTF
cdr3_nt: TGCAGCGCTATGAACGGGGGCTACACCTTC

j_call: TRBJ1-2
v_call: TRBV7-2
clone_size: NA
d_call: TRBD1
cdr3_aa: CASSYGTGGGGYGYTF
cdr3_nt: TGTGCCAGCAGCTATGGGACAGGGGGCGGAGGGTATGGCTACACCTTC

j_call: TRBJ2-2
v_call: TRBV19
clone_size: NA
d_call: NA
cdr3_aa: CASSIVGTYTGELFF
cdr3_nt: TGTGCCAGTAGTATAGTGGGCACCTACACCGGGGAGCTGTTTTTT

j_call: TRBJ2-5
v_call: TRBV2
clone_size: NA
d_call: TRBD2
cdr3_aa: CASSLSGREETQYF
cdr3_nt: TGTGCCAGCAGCCTTAGCGGGAGGGAAGAGACCCAGTACTTC

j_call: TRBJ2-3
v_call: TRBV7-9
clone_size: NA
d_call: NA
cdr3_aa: CASSLKGLASTDTQYF
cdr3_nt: TGTGCCAGCAGCTTAAAGGGTCTAGCTAGCACAGATACGCAGTATTTT

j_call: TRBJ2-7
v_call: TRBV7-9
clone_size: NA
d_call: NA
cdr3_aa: CASSLTGDSSYEQYF
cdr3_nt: TGTGCCAGCAGCTTAACAGGAGATTCCTCCTACGAGCAGTACTTC

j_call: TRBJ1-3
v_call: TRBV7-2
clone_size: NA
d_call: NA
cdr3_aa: CASSLPAGNTIYF
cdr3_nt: TGTGCCAGCAGCTTACCAGCTGGAAACACCATATATTTT

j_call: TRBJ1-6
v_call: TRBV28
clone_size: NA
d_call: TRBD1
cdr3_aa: CATLRYETGGSPLHF
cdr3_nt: TGTGCCACCCTCCGTTACGAGACAGGGGGATCACCCCTCCACTTT

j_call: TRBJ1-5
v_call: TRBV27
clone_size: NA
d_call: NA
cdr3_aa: CASSFGAANQPQHF
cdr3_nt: TGTGCCAGCAGTTTTGGGGCAGCTAATCAGCCCCAGCATTTT

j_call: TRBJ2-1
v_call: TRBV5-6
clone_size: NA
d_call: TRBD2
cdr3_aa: CASSLTSGPYNEQFF
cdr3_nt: TGTGCCAGCAGCTTGACTAGCGGCCCCTACAATGAGCAGTTCTTC

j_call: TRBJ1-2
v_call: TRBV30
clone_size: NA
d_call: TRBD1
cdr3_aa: CAWSVGGDRGYSGYTF
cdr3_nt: TGTGCCTGGAGTGTAGGGGGCGACAGGGGCTACTCTGGCTACACCTTC